This TCR beta chain came from a study of cytomegalovirus exposure and HLA in healthy donors. Vbeta (60) and Jbeta (13) primers were used in the PCR. The protocol was immunoSEQ multiplex PCR, while the TCRdb copy is restricted to in-frame clones and leaves out a portion. The sample data list some 110,000 clones. Study-wide points: Most TCR sequences proved rare, with some public TCRs found in many donors. Follow-up analysis later connected one missense variant in DCLRE1C with trimming of TCR beta V- and J-genes. Presence/absence analyses assumed roughly uniform sequencing depth across donors.

From germline, CDR1 is SGHRS and CDR2 YFSETQ. This CDR3 comprises 15 residues. The trim removed 7 bases at V and 3 bases at J, leaving 10 bases unmatched. Concerning this clone itself: Its cognate antigen is unknown.

This chain links TRBV5-1 with TRBJ2-1; 7 bases are shared with TRBD1. This receptor was obtained from a man aged 40-55 years in good health and CMV-seropositive. The material sequenced was PBMCs. This CDR3 reads CASSDTGALYNEQFF. The DNA of the CDR3 is TGCGCCAGCTCAGATACAGGGGCCCTCTACAATGAGCAGTTCTTC.